This T cell receptor (beta chain) stems from a study of blood T cells in healthy people across ages. Study background: The template switching approach captured approximately one barcoded beta molecule for every two T cells.

The people who gave samples were healthy Caucasians from Russia, aged roughly 6 to 100. A second PCR, run for roughly 6 to 11 cycles, used a sample-barcoded 5' primer plus a J-beta primer mix. One entry per CDR3 protein, called by TCRdb with MiXCR from the 5' RACE reads. The table shows about a million distinct CDR3 sequences, with 35% to 40% occurring only once. Sequencing input: blood. The receptor's source is a man in his late teens or twenties in good health.

As DNA, the CDR3 is TGCGCCAGCAGCCAAGGGAACCACTGGGATGAGCAGTTCTTC. This encodes CASSQGNHWDEQFF. The chain combines TRBV4-3 with TRBJ2-1; D unclear. This CDR3 spans 14 amino acids. V gave up 1 base and J gave up 8 bases, with 12 bases separating them. Germline-derived CDR1 and CDR2 are LGHNA and YSLEER.